This TCR beta chain emerged from a study of blood T cell repertoires in COVID-19. The protocol was immunoSEQ multiplex PCR, while the TCRdb copy is restricted to in-frame clones and leaves out a portion. Seen here are tens of thousands of clones, approximately 93% observed once, and the top ten hold more than 3.5%. Germline lookup yields CDR1 SGHRS and CDR2 YFSETQ. The CDR3 spans 16 residues. J lost 5 bases, V lost 3 bases, and 11 bases had no gene match. The specimen sequenced was peripheral blood. The receptor was isolated from a human donor with active COVID-19. The donor label of this sample is uncertain. This chain links TRBV5-1 with TRBJ2-1; TRBD1 aligns across 7 bases. The CDR3: CASSSPRDSRDNEQFF. The CDR3 region has the DNA TGCGCCAGCAGCTCCCCCAGGGACAGTCGGGACAATGAGCAGTTCTTC.